The T cell receptor (beta chain) under discussion was sequenced for a study of T-cell reconstitution after alpha-beta-depleted transplantation in children. The length of the CDR3 is 15 residues. V shed 7 bases and J shed 0 bases, with 16 bases lying between them. Germline V gives CDR1 SGHTA, CDR2 FQGNSA. Unique molecular identifiers were incorporated into the prepared TCRbeta library. MiXCR, applied by TCRdb to the PCR reads, yields one record per CDR3 protein. This table has hundreds of thousands of distinct CDR3 sequences, over 10% appearing once. Study-wide results and limits: Diversity of TCRbeta at day 60 was high in some patients, arising from surviving recipient T cells and thymic progenitors. Roughly two months post-transplant, alpha-beta T cells reportedly originated from several hundred graft clones that had expanded. T cells produced anew were the main source of T-cell counts and diversity one year after transplant.

This clonotype appeared a few times. No antigen is known for it. Source: PBMCs, mostly from graft donor cells, taken 360 days after TCRalphabeta/CD19-depleted stem cell transplant. The chain combines TRBV7-2 with TRBJ2-7, with a weak D call TRBD1 (5 bases). The source is a male patient between 5 and 17 years old who had a stem cell transplant for acute myeloid leukemia, so the T cells may come from the graft donor. The CDR3 reads CASNLRGLRSYEQYF. In DNA, the CDR3 is TGTGCCAGCAACCTAAGGGGCCTCCGCTCCTACGAGCAGTACTTC. The full variable domain, in which reference TRBV7-2 and TRBJ2-7 provide the parts outside the CDR3, is GAGVSQSPSNKVTEKGKDVELRCDPISGHTALYWYRQSLGQGLEFLIYFQGNSAPDKSGLPSDRFSAERTGGSVSTLTIQRTQQEDSAVYLCASNLRGLRSYEQYFGPGTRLTVT.